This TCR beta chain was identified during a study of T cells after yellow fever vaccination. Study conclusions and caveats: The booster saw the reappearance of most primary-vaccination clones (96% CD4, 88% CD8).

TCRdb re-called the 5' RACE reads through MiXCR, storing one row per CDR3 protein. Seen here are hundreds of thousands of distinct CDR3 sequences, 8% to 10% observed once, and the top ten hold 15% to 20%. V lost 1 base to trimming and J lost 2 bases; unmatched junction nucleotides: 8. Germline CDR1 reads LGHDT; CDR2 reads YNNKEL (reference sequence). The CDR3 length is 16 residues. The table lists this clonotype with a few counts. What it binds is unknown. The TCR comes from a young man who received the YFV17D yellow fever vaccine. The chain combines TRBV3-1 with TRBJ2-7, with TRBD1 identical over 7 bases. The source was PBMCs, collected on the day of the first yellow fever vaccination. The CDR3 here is CASSQVVDRDTYEQYF. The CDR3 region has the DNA TGTGCCAGCAGCCAAGTAGTCGACAGGGACACCTACGAGCAGTACTTC.